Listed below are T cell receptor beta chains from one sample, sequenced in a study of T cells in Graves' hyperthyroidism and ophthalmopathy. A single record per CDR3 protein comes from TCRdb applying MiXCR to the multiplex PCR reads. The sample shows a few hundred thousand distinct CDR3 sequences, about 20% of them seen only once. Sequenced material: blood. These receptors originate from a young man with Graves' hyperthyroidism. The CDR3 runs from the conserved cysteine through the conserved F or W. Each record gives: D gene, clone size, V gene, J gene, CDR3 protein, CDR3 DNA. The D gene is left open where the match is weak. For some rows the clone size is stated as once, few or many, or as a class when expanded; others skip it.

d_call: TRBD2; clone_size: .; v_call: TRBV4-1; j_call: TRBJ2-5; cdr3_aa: CASSQEGTSAMGEETQYF; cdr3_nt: TGCGCCAGCAGCCAAGAGGGGACTAGCGCTATGGGGGAAGAGACCCAGTACTTC
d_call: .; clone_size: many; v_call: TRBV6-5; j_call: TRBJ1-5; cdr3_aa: CASSSLQGNQPQHF; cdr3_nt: TGTGCCAGCAGTTCGCTACAGGGAAATCAGCCCCAGCATTTT
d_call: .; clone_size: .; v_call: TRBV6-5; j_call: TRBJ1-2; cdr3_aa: CANSYREGYGYTF; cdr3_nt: TGTGCCAACAGTTATCGGGAAGGCTATGGCTACACCTTC
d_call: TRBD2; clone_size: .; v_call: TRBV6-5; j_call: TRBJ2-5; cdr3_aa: CASSYFGSGGLTGETQYF; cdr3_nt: TGTGCCAGCAGTTACTTTGGTAGCGGGGGCCTCACTGGAGAGACCCAGTACTTC
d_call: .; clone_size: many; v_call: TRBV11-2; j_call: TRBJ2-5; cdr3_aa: CASSLDRPPVETQYF; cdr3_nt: TGTGCCAGCAGCTTAGATCGACCCCCCGTGGAGACCCAGTACTTC
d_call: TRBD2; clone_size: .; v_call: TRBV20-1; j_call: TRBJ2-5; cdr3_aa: CSARGASGRTETQYF; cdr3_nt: TGCAGTGCTAGAGGGGCTAGCGGGAGAACAGAGACCCAGTACTTC
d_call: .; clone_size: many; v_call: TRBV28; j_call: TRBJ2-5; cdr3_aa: CASSFPRQIQETQYF; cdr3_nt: TGTGCCAGCAGTTTCCCCCGACAGATCCAAGAGACCCAGTACTTC
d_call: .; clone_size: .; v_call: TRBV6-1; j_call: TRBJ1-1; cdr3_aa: CASRADVGPWGEAFF; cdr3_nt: TGTGCCAGCAGAGCCGACGTGGGACCCTGGGGTGAAGCTTTCTTT
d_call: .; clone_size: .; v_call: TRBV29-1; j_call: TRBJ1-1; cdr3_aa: CSVIQEWPNTEAFF; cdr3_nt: TGCAGCGTTATCCAGGAGTGGCCGAACACTGAAGCTTTCTTT
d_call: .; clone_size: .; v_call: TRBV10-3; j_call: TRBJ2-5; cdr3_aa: CAISEIQETQYF; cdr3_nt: TGTGCCATCTCGGAGATCCAAGAGACCCAGTACTTC
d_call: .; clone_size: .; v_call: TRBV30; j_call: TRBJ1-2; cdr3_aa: CAWSGHYGYTF; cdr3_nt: TGTGCCTGGAGTGGACACTATGGCTACACCTTC
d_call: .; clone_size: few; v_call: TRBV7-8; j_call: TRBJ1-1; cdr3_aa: CASSLEPVMNTEAFF; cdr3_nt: TGTGCCAGCAGCTTAGAACCAGTCATGAACACTGAAGCTTTCTTT
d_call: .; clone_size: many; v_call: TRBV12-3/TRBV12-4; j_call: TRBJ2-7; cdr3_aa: CASSKDSSYEQYF; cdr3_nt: TGTGCCAGCAGCAAGGACAGCTCCTACGAGCAGTACTTC
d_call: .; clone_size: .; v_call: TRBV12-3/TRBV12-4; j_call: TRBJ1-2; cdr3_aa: CASSSSSAGRSYGYTF; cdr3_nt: TGTGCCAGCAGTTCGTCCTCCGCGGGACGGAGCTATGGCTACACCTTC
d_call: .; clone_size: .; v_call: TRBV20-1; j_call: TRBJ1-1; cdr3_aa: CSALHIDTEAFF; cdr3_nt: TGCAGTGCATTACACATTGACACTGAAGCTTTCTTT
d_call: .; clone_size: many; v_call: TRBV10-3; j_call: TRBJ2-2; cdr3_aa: CAISESGAANTGELFF; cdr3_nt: TGTGCCATCAGTGAGTCCGGAGCTGCGAACACCGGGGAGCTGTTTTTT
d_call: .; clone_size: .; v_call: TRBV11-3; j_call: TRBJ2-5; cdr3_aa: CASSFGLVGGPETQYF; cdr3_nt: TGTGCCAGCAGCTTCGGGCTGGTGGGGGGCCCAGAGACCCAGTACTTC
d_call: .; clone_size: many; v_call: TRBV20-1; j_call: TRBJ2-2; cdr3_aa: CSAKGAGELFF; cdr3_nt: TGCAGTGCCAAGGGGGCCGGGGAGCTGTTTTTT
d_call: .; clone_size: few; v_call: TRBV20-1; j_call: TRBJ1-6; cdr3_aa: CSAIRAGLINSPLHF; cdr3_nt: TGCAGTGCTATTCGGGCGGGACTTATTAATTCACCCCTCCACTTT